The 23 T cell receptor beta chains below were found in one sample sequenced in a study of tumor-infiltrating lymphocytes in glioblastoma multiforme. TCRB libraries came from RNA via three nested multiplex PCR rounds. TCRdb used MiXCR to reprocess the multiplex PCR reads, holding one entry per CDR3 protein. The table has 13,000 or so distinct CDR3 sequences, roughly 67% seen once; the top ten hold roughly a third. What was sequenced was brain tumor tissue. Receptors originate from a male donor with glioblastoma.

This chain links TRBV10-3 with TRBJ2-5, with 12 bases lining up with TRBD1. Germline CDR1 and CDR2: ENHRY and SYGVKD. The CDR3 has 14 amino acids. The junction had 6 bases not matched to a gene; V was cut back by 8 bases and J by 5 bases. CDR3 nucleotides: TGTGCCATCGAAGCGGGACAGGGGGCTGAGACCCAGTACTTC. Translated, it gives CAIEAGQGAETQYF.

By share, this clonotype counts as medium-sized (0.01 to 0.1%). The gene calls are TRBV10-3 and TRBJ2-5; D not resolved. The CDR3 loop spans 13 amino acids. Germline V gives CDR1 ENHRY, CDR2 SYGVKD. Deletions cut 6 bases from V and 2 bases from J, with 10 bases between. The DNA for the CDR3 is TGTGCCATCAGAATAGACGGTCAAGAGACCCAGTACTTC. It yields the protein CAIRIDGQETQYF.

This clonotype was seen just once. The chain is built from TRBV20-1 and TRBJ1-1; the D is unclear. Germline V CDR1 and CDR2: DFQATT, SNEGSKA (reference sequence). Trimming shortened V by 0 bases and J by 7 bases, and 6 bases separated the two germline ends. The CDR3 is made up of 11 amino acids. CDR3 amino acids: CSARDDYEAFF. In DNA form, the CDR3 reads TGCAGTGCTAGAGATGATTATGAAGCTTTCTTT.

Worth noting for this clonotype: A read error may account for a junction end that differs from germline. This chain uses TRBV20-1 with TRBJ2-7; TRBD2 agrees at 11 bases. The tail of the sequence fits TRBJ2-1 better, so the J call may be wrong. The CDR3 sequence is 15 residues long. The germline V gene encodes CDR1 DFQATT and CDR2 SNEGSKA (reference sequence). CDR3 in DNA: TGCGGTGCCAACCTTCGGACTAGCGGGCTCCCGGGGCAGTTCTTC. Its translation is CGANLRTSGLPGQFF.

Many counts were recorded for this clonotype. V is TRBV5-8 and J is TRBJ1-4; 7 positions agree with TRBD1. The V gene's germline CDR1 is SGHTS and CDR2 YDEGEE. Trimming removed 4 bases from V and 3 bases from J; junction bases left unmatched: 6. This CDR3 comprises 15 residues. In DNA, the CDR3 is TGTGCCAGCAGCAAACGGGACAGAGCTAATGAAAAACTGTTTTTT. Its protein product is CASSKRDRANEKLFF.

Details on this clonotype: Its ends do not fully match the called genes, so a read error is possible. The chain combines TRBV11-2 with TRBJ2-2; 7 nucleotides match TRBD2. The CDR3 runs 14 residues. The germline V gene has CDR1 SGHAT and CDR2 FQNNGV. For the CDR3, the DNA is TGTGTCAGCAGCCGCGGACTAGACCCCGGGGAGCTCTTTTTT. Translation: CVSSRGLDPGELFF.

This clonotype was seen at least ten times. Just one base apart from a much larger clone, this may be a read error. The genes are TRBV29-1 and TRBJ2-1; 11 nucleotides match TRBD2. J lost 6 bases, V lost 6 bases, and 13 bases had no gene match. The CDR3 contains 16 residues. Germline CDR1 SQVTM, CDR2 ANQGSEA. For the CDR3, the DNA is TGCAGCGTCGGCGAGGTAGCGGGAGGGCCGGGCAATGAGCAGTTCTTC. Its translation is CSVGEVAGGPGNEQFF.

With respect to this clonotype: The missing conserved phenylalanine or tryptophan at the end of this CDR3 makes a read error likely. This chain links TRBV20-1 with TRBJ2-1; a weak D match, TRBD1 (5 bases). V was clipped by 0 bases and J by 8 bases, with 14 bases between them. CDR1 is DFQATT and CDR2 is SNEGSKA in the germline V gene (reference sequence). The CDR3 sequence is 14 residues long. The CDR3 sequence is CSARDEAGLHEQFN. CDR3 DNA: TGCAGTGCTAGAGATGAGGCAGGGCTGCATGAGCAGTTCAAC.

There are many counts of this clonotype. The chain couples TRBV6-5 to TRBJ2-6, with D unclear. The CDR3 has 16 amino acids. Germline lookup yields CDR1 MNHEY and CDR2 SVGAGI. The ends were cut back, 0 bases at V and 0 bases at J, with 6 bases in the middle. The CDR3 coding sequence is TGTGCCAGCAGTTACTCTTTAGCCTCTGGGGCCAACGTCCTGACTTTC. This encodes CASSYSLASGANVLTF.

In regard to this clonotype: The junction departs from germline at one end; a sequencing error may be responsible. The CDR3 spells CAGSCMGGDTEAFF. The CDR3 DNA sequence: TGTGCCGGCAGCTGTATGGGAGGCGATACTGAAGCTTTCTTT. This chain uses TRBV11-2 with TRBJ1-1; the D is unclear. The CDR3 has 14 amino acids. CDR1 SGHAT and CDR2 FQNNGV come from the germline V gene.

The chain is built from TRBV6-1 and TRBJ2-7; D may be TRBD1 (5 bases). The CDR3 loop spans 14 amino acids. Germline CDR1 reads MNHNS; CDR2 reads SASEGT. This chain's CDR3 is CASKIGQGNYEQYV. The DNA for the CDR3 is TGCGCCAGCAAGATAGGACAAGGAAATTACGAGCAGTACGTC.

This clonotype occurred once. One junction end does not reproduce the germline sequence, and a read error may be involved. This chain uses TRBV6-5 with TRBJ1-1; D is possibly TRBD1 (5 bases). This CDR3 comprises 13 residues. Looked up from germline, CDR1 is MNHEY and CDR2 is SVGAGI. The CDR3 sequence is CASRRQSCAEAFF. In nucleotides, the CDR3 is TGTGCAAGCAGGAGACAGTCGTGCGCTGAGGCTTTCTTT.

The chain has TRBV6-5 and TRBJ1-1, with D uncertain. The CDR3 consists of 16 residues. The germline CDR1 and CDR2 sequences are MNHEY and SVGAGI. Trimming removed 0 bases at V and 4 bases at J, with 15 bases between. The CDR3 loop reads CASSYSSKTRGTEAFF. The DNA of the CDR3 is TGTGCCAGCAGTTACTCAAGCAAGACGCGGGGCACTGAAGCTTTCTTT.

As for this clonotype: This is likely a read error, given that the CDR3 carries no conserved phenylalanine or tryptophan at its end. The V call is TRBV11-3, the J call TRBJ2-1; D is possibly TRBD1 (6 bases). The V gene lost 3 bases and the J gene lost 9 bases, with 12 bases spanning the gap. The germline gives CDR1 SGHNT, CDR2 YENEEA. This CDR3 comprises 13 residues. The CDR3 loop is CASSLRGKGEQFS. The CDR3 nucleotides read TGTGCCAGCAGCTTGAGGGGGAAGGGTGAGCAGTTCTCC.

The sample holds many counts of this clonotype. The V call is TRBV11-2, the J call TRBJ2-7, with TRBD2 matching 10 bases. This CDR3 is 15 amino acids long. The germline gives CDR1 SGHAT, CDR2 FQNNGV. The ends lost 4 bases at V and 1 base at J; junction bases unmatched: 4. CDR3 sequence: CASSSRTSGSYEQYF. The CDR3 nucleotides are TGTGCCAGCAGCTCTCGGACTAGCGGTTCCTACGAGCAGTACTTC.

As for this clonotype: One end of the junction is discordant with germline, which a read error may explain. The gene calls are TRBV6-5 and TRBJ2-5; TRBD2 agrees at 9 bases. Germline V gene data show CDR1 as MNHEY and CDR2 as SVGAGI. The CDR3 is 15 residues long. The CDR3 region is CVSNYSVSGSQTQYF. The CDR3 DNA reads TGTGTCAGCAATTACTCGGTTAGCGGGAGCCAGACCCAGTACTTC.

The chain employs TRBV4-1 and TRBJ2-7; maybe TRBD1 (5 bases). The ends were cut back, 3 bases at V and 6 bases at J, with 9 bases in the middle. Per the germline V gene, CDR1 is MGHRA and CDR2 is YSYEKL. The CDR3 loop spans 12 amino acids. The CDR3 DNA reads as TGCGCCAGCAGCCAGGGTAGGGGCGAGCAGTACTTC. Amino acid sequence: CASSQGRGEQYF.

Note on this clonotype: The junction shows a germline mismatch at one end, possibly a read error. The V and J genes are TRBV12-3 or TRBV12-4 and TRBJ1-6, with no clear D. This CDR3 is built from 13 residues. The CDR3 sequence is CACSIVGDSPLHF. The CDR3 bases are TGTGCCTGCAGTATAGTGGGTGATTCACCCCTCCACTTT.

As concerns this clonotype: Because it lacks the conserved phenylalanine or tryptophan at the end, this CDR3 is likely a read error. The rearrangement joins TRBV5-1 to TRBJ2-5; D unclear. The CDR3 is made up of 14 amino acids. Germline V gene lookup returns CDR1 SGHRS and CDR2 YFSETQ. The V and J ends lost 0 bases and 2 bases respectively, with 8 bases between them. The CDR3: CASSLALYQETQYL. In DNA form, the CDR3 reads TGCGCCAGCAGCTTGGCCCTGTATCAAGAGACCCAGTACTTA.

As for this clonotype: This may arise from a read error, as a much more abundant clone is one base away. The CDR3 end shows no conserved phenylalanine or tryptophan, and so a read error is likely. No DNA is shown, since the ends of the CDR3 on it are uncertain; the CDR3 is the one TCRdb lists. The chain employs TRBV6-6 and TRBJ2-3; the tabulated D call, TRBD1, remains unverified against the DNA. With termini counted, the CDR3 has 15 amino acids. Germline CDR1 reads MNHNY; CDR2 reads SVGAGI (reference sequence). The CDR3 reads CASSQGGRSTDTRYL.

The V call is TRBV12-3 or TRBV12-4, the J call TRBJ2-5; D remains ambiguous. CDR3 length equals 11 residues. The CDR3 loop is CVNSFLETQYF. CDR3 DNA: TGTGTCAACAGTTTCTTGGAGACCCAGTACTTC.

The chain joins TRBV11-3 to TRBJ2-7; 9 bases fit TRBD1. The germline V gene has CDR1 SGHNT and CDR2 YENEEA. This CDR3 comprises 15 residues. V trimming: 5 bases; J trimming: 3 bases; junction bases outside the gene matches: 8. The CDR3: CASSPRGQGYYEQYF. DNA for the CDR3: TGTGCCAGCAGCCCGCGGGGACAGGGATACTACGAGCAGTACTTC.

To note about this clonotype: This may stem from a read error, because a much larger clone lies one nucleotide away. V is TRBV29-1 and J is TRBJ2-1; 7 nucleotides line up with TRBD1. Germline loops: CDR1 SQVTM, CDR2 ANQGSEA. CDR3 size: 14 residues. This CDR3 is CSASQGEPYDEQFF. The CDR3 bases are TGCAGCGCCAGCCAGGGGGAGCCCTACGATGAGCAGTTCTTC.